The 28 T cell receptor beta chains presented below share a single source sample, sequenced in a study of blood T cell repertoires in COVID-19. TCRdb keeps only in-frame clones here, not all; method: immunoSEQ multiplex PCR. The repertoire has around 460,000 clones, 70% to 90% of them found once; the top ten carry approximately 0.92%. Specimen: peripheral blood. These receptors originate from a man aged 18 to 30 with COVID-19, enrolled during active disease.

The rearrangement joins TRBV2 to TRBJ1-5; D might be TRBD1 (6 bases). V was pared by 3 bases and J by 7 bases, with 7 bases between. The germline gives CDR1 SNHLY, CDR2 FYNNEI. The CDR3 covers 12 residues. CDR3 DNA sequence: TGTGCCAGCAGTGAGGGACAACAGCCCCAGCATTTT. It translates to CASSEGQQPQHF.

The chain recombines TRBV5-1 with TRBJ2-3; 7 nucleotides agree with TRBD2. The V segment lost 2 bases and the J segment 4 bases; nucleotides outside the gene matches: 13. This CDR3 has 17 residues. Germline-derived CDR1 and CDR2 are SGHRS and YFSETQ. CDR3 sequence: CASSLGPRVAGADTQYF. In nucleotides, the CDR3 is TGCGCCAGCAGCTTAGGTCCCCGAGTAGCGGGCGCAGATACGCAGTATTTT. Supplemented by reference TRBV5-1 and TRBJ2-3, the full variable domain reads KAGVTQTPRYLIKTRGQQVTLSCSPISGHRSVSWYQQTPGQGLQFLFEYFSETQRNKGNFPGRFSGRQFSNSRSEMNVSTLELGDSALYLCASSLGPRVAGADTQYFGPGTRLTVL.

In its sample, this clone was seen a few times. This chain links TRBV6-5 with TRBJ1-2; weak D call: TRBD1 (6 bases). This CDR3 has 14 residues. Trimming removed 6 bases from V and 1 base from J, with 12 bases in between. The V gene's germline CDR1 is MNHEY and CDR2 SVGAGI. The CDR3 spells CASRTQGGNYGYTF. The CDR3 coding sequence is TGTGCCAGCAGGACACAGGGTGGTAACTATGGCTACACCTTC.

Written as DNA, the CDR3 is TGTGCCAGCAGCCGAGAGGACAGGGCCTCCTACGAGCAGTACTTC. It is translated as CASSREDRASYEQYF. The gene calls are TRBV5-4 and TRBJ2-7; 8 bases map to TRBD1. The CDR3 covers 15 residues. Germline trimming cut 4 bases from V and 0 bases from J; bases unmatched to any gene: 6. The germline V gene encodes CDR1 SGHNT and CDR2 YYREEE (reference sequence).

This clone was found once. The CDR3 is CASSWTENTEAFF. In DNA form, the CDR3 reads TGCGCCAGCAGCTGGACAGAGAACACTGAAGCTTTCTTT. The chain employs TRBV5-1 and TRBJ1-1, with D perhaps TRBD1 (6 bases). Germline-derived CDR1 and CDR2 are SGHRS and YFSETQ. The CDR3 totals 13 residues. Trimming removed 3 bases at V and 1 base at J, with 7 bases between.

The V gene is TRBV30, the J gene TRBJ2-5; 8 bases fit TRBD2. Germline CDR1 reads GTSNPN; CDR2 reads SVGIG (reference sequence). With V trimmed by 4 bases and J by 3 bases, 10 bases remained unmatched. This CDR3 contains 15 residues. The CDR3 protein is CAWNSGALAEETQYF. CDR3 bases: TGTGCCTGGAATTCAGGGGCACTAGCGGAAGAGACCCAGTACTTC.

The J gene is TRBJ2-5, the V gene TRBV7-9, with 8 nucleotides matching TRBD2. J lost 1 base, V lost 5 bases, and 6 bases had no gene match. The CDR3 is 15 amino acids. Germline lookup yields CDR1 SEHNR and CDR2 FQNEAQ (reference sequence). The CDR3 nucleotides are TGTGCCAGCAGCCGCGGGGGGAGCTCCCAAGAGACCCAGTACTTC. It yields the protein CASSRGGSSQETQYF. Combining the CDR3 with reference TRBV7-9 and TRBJ2-5 gives the whole variable domain DTGVSQNPRHKITKRGQNVTFRCDPISEHNRLYWYRQTLGQGPEFLTYFQNEAQLEKSRLLSDRFSAERPKGSFSTLEIQRTEQGDSAMYLCASSRGGSSQETQYFGPGTRLLVL.

This clone appeared a single time. The chain links TRBV19 to TRBJ2-2, with D possibly matching TRBD1 (6 bases). This CDR3 contains 12 residues. Germline V gene sequence: CDR1 LNHDA, CDR2 SQIVND (reference sequence). The ends were cut back, 6 bases at V and 7 bases at J, with 9 bases in the middle. CDR3 nucleotide sequence: TGTGCCAGTAGCAGGGGCTACGGGGAGCTGTTTTTT. This translates into CASSRGYGELFF.

The chain combines TRBV7-6 with TRBJ2-2, with a tentative D call TRBD1 (5 bases). Per germline, CDR1 SGHVS and CDR2 FNYEAQ. V was shortened by 4 bases and J by 4 bases, with 13 bases between the two germline ends. This CDR3 has 15 amino acids. The CDR3 spells CASSSSSRGTGELFF. The CDR3, as DNA: TGTGCCAGCAGCTCCTCTTCTAGGGGCACCGGGGAGCTGTTTTTT.

This rearrangement joins TRBV19 to TRBJ2-3; a possible D gene is TRBD1 (6 bases). The CDR3 is made up of 14 amino acids. V dropped 4 bases and J dropped 2 bases, with 10 bases sitting between them. Germline-derived CDR1 and CDR2 are LNHDA and SQIVND (reference sequence). Written as DNA, the CDR3 is TGTGCCAGTAGTACCGGACAGTTCACAGATACGCAGTATTTT. Residues: CASSTGQFTDTQYF.

The chain joins TRBV5-5 to TRBJ1-1; a possible D gene is TRBD1 (6 bases). Germline V gives CDR1 SGHKS, CDR2 YYEKEE (reference sequence). V was clipped by 4 bases and J by 5 bases, with 21 bases between them. The CDR3 sequence is 16 residues long. The chain's CDR3 is CASSLGQPGRGTEAFF. The CDR3 DNA sequence: TGTGCCAGCAGCCTAGGACAGCCAGGGCGTGGGACTGAAGCTTTCTTT.

V is TRBV24-1 and J is TRBJ2-2; 8 nucleotides agree with TRBD1. Trimming cost V 7 bases and J 1 base; bases outside gene matches: 7. The germline V gene has CDR1 KGHDR and CDR2 SFDVKD. The CDR3 is made up of 16 amino acids. CDR3 coding DNA: TGTGCCACCAGAGAGACCGGGACAGGGAACACCGGGGAGCTGTTTTTT. Residues: CATRETGTGNTGELFF.

The rearrangement uses TRBV30 and TRBJ2-7; the match to TRBD2 covers 8 bases. The V gene end was trimmed by 4 bases and the J gene end by 6 bases; junction bases not matched to a gene: 5. This CDR3 is 12 amino acids long. CDR1 is GTSNPN, CDR2 SVGIG, per germline (reference sequence). In nucleotides, the CDR3 is TGTGCCTGGAACAGCGGGAGAGGCGAGCAGTACTTC. Translation: CAWNSGRGEQYF.

V usage is TRBV11-3 and J usage is TRBJ2-1; TRBD2 matches at 7 bases. Trimming cost V 0 bases and J 1 base; bases outside gene matches: 6. This CDR3 has 17 residues. Germline V gene lookup returns CDR1 SGHNT and CDR2 YENEEA. The CDR3, as DNA: TGTGCCAGCAGCTTAGATCTAGGCGGGAGATCCTACAATGAGCAGTTCTTC. As protein: CASSLDLGGRSYNEQFF.

The rearrangement uses TRBV19 and TRBJ1-1, with 7 bases identical to TRBD1. The CDR3 consists of 13 residues. J lost 3 bases, V lost 7 bases, and 5 bases had no gene match. Germline assignment: CDR1 LNHDA and CDR2 SQIVND (reference sequence). CDR3 DNA sequence: TGTGCCAGTACCCTAGACAGGGACACTGAAGCTTTCTTT. It yields the protein CASTLDRDTEAFF. The variable domain in full, with the rest retrieved from reference TRBV19 and TRBJ1-1, is DGGITQSPKYLFRKEGQNVTLSCEQNLNHDAMYWYRQDPGQGLRLIYYSQIVNDFQKGDIAEGYSVSREKKESFPLTVTSAQKNPTAFYLCASTLDRDTEAFFGQGTRLTVV.

The chain employs TRBV7-9 and TRBJ2-1; 8 positions agree with TRBD1. CDR3 length: 16 amino acids. V trimming: 3 bases; J trimming: 1 base; junction bases outside the gene matches: 5. Germline assignment: CDR1 SEHNR and CDR2 FQNEAQ (reference sequence). The CDR3 coding sequence is TGTGCCAGCAGCTTTGACAGGGGTTCATCCTACAATGAGCAGTTCTTC. Its protein is CASSFDRGSSYNEQFF.

This chain's CDR3 is CASSPEEGYTF. The CDR3 bases are TGTGCCAGCAGCCCAGAGGAGGGCTACACCTTC. The chain is built from TRBV5-6 and TRBJ1-2; D remains unclear. The CDR3 runs 11 residues. The germline CDR1 and CDR2 sequences are SGHDT and YYEEEE. Trimming removed 4 bases at V and 8 bases at J, with 9 bases between.

A single count supports this clone. The chain is built from TRBV6-1 and TRBJ1-1; D uncertain. The CDR3 spans 16 residues. Per germline, CDR1 MNHNS and CDR2 SASEGT. Between the trimmed V and J ends, which lost 0 bases and 5 bases, there was a span of 16 bases. In DNA form, the CDR3 reads TGTGCCAGCAGTGAAGCCTGGACCCCTGGGGAGACTGAAGCTTTCTTT. Protein: CASSEAWTPGETEAFF.

V usage is TRBV7-9 and J usage is TRBJ1-4; the D gene is possibly TRBD1 (5 bases). Trimming stripped 4 bases from V and 6 bases from J, with 15 bases between. The CDR3 sequence is 15 residues long. Per the germline V gene, CDR1 is SEHNR and CDR2 is FQNEAQ (reference sequence). The DNA for the CDR3 is TGTGCCAGCAGCTCCCGACAGCTACCCCATGAAAAACTGTTTTTT. Protein: CASSSRQLPHEKLFF.

The count of this clone is one. This chain joins TRBV19 and TRBJ2-1; D might be TRBD2 (7 bases). Per the germline V gene, CDR1 is LNHDA and CDR2 is SQIVND (reference sequence). CDR3 length: 16 amino acids. V lost 4 bases and J lost 1, with 14 bases in between. The CDR3 DNA follows: TGTGCCAGTAGTAACCGGGGGGCCCCTTCCTACAATGAGCAGTTCTTC. Its protein is CASSNRGAPSYNEQFF.

This clone was recorded once. This chain connects TRBV19 to TRBJ1-3; 7 bases map to TRBD1. Germline V gene data show CDR1 as LNHDA and CDR2 as SQIVND (reference sequence). Trimming removed 6 bases from V and 0 bases from J; junction bases left unmatched: 11. CDR3 length: 17 residues. CDR3: CASSRPGQSSSGNTIYF. The CDR3 DNA follows: TGTGCCAGTAGCAGACCGGGACAGTCTTCCTCTGGAAACACCATATATTTT.

The chain combines TRBV5-1 with TRBJ2-5; the D gene is possibly TRBD1 (6 bases). V lost 1 base and J lost 4, with 14 bases in between. The CDR3 totals 15 residues. Germline V gene data show CDR1 as SGHRS and CDR2 as YFSETQ. CDR3 nucleotide sequence: TGCGCCAGCAGCTTGCTGGGGGCGCGTGTAGAGACCCAGTACTTC. Protein product: CASSLLGARVETQYF.

V gene TRBV3-1 (or the pseudogene TRBV3-2) combines with J gene TRBJ2-3, with 8 positions matching TRBD2. Unmatched junction bases numbered 9, after V lost 4 bases and J lost 6 bases. The CDR3 extends over 15 amino acids. Germline CDR1 reads LGHDT; CDR2 reads YNNKEL (reference sequence). The CDR3 DNA is TGTGCCAGCAGCCCCCTCCCAGCGGGGGTGGATACGCAGTATTTT. Translated, it gives CASSPLPAGVDTQYF.

This clone was counted once. The chain combines TRBV7-6 with TRBJ2-2; the match to TRBD1 covers 7 bases. The junction had 5 bases not matched to a gene; V was cut back by 5 bases and J by 5 bases. The CDR3 has 14 amino acids. Germline V lookup: CDR1 SGHVS, CDR2 FNYEAQ. CDR3 in amino acids: CASSKTGATGELFF. The DNA of the CDR3 is TGTGCCAGCAGCAAAACAGGGGCTACCGGGGAGCTGTTTTTT.

The V gene is TRBV6-4, the J gene TRBJ1-2, with TRBD1 as a possible D gene (6 bases). Looked up from germline, CDR1 is MRHNA and CDR2 is SNTAGT. The CDR3 sequence is 14 residues long. With 2 bases removed from V and 6 bases from J, the gap between germline ends came to 13 bases. The DNA for the CDR3 is TGTGCCAGCAGTGACGGCGGGGGGCTGGATGGCTACACCTTC. Its protein is CASSDGGGLDGYTF.

The chain combines TRBV2 with TRBJ2-7, with D tentatively TRBD1 (5 bases). CDR3 length equals 14 residues. Trimming removed 6 bases from V and 0 bases from J, with 12 bases in between. Germline CDR1 reads SNHLY; CDR2 reads FYNNEI. The CDR3 DNA sequence: TGTGCCAGCAGCGGCCACAGGAGCTCCTACGAGCAGTACTTC. It codes for CASSGHRSSYEQYF.

The rearrangement uses TRBV5-1 and TRBJ2-3, with 10 nucleotides matching TRBD2. CDR1 is SGHRS, CDR2 YFSETQ, per germline. V shed 0 bases, J shed 2 bases, and the junction held 6 bases outside the gene matches. This CDR3 has 17 amino acids. The CDR3 sequence is CASSLGSSGGYTDTQYF. CDR3 in DNA: TGCGCCAGCAGCTTGGGATCTAGCGGGGGATACACAGATACGCAGTATTTT.

This clone was counted a few times. This sequence joins TRBV25-1 and TRBJ2-1, with D tentatively TRBD2 (5 bases). The ends were cut back, 3 bases at V and 0 bases at J, with 9 bases in the middle. The V gene's germline CDR1 is MGHDK and CDR2 SYGVNS. CDR3 length: 15 amino acids. The CDR3 region is CASSESGYSYNEQFF. CDR3 bases: TGTGCCAGCAGTGAGAGCGGTTACTCCTACAATGAGCAGTTCTTC.